This TCR beta chain was obtained from a study of spatial heterogeneity in lung cancer. Each TCR cDNA molecule bore a unique molecular identifier. TCRdb itself ran the 5' RACE reads through MiXCR, one entry per CDR3 protein. The sample consists of 10,000 to 15,000 distinct CDR3 sequences, about 3.9% of them appearing once. Study-level results: At tumor resection, ubiquitous expanded TCRs were detected in blood more often than later.

Many counts were recorded for this clonotype. Its antigen is currently unknown. In a library made to pick up alpha chains, this beta chain is a stray read with a size that means little. The time point is: sample taken at primary tumor resection. Unsorted tumor, nontumor lung tissue or cryopreserved PBMC supplied the whole RNA. Patients with untreated early-stage non-small cell lung cancer, numbering more than 55, were the donors. The clonotype originates from a male donor with early-stage non-small cell lung cancer. Sequenced here: PBMCs, sampled at surgery.

CDR3 sequence reads: CASSPGTSGSLEQFF. For the CDR3, the DNA is TGCGCCAGCAGCCCCGGGACTAGCGGGAGCCTTGAGCAGTTCTTC. The chain combines TRBV5-1 with TRBJ2-1; 14 bases are shared with TRBD2. Germline-derived CDR1 and CDR2 are SGHRS and YFSETQ. V shed 4 bases, J shed 9 bases, and the junction held 6 bases outside the gene matches. This CDR3 spans 15 amino acids.